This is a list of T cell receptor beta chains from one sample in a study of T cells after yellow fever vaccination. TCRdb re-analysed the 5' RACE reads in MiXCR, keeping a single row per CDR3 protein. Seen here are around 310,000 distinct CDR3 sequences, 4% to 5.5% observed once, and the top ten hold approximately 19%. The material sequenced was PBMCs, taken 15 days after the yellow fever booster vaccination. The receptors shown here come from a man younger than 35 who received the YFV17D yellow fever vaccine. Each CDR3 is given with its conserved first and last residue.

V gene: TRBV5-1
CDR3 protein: CASSDGGLISPLHF

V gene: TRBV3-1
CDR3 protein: CASSQDRRNIQYF

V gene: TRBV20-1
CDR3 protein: CSARDRRANTEAFF

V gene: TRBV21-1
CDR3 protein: CASSKRAVLAKNIQYF

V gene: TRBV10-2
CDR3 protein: CASSFGTGDSPLHF

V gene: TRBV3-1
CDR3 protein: CASSRRQGRHEKLFF

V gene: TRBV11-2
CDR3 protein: CASSTNRDNTEAFF

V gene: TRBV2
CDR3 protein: CASTSRFNSPLHF

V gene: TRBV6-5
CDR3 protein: CASSYSTSLGGGGTEAFF

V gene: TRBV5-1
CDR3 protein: CASGVGPERGGLDTQYF

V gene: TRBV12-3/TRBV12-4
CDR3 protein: CASSSPGLLRSQYF

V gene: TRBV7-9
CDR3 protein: CASSLARERASGYTF

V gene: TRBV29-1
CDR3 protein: CSVNQQNTEAFF

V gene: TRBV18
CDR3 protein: CASSSLDRNSPLHF

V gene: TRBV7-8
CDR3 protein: CASSTRTGDGSPLHF

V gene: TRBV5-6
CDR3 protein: CASSPPLLAGGSNTGELFF

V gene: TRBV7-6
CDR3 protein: CASSLFPGYQETQYF

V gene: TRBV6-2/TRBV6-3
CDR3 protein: CASSPDSVTQYF

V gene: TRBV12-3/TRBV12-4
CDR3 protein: CASTTQGQLFTDTQYF

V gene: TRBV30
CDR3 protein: CAWRGRGLTEAFF

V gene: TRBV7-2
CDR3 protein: CASRGGSSSYNEQFF

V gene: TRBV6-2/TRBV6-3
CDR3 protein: CASRQTANYGYTF

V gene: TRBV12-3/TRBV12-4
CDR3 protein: CASSPHLPQAGGYTF

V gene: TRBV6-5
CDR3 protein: CASSYSTGVGTEAFF

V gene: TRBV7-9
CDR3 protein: CASSLWQARGETQYF

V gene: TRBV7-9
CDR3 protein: CASTPWGGTNTGELFF

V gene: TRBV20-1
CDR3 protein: CSAGPRWDIRETQYF

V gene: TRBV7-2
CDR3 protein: CASSRMGSNYGYTF

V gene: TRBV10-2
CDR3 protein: CASSRGGTQETQYF

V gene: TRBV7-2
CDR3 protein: CASSISGGISYEQYF

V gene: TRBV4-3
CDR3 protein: CASSQARGHQPQHF

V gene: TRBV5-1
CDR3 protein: CASSLWDGGETQYF

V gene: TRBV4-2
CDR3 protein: CASSQEGDRGLDTQYF

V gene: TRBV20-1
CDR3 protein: CSARDSGTGNYGYTF

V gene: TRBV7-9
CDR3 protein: CASSPRQGGTGNTIYF

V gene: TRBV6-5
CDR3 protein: CASRRQGAGNTEAFF

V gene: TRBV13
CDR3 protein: CASSAGANEKLFF

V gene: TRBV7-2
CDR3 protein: CASLLQASSYEQYF

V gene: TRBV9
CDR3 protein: CASSVEIGGAGDKETQYF

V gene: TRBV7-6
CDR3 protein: CASSLTGGWETQYF

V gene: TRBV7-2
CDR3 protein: CASSPSLGNEQYF

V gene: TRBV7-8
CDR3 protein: CASSWGLLDSPLHF

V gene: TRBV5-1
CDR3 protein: CASSGLQGGTEAFF

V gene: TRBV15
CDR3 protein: CATSRGSEAFF

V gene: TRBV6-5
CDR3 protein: CASSYTGQISTDTQYF

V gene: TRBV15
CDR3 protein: CATSPQGAPTDTQYF

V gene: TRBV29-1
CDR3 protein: CSVRTGGYNEQFF

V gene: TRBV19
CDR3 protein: CASSIGAGGIQPQHF

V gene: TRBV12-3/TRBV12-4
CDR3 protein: CASSSLTSGGAGDTQYF

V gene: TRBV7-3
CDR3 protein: CASSQDHQETQYF

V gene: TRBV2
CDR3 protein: CASRPLGGGFTDTQYF

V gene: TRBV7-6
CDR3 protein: CASSPSRSGDWTEAFF